This TCR beta chain stems from a study of T cell responses to AZD1222 COVID-19 vaccine. As regards this clone: Its antigen is unidentified.

Measured with immunoSEQ multiplex PCR; TCRdb has only the in-frame clones, and not every one. The repertoire holds about 130,000 clones, about 91% seen once, with under 2% in the top ten. Whole-study results and caveats: Sampling that yielded the repertoires occurred only after the peak T cell response. Among the donors, most were white British and more were female, and clonal diversity was possibly underestimated.

The length of the CDR3 is 13 residues. Trimming cost V 5 bases and J 7 bases, with 11 bases left between them. CDR1 is SGHNT and CDR2 is YENEEA in the germline V gene. The TCR sequence derives from an adult who received the AZD1222 COVID-19 vaccine. This chain connects TRBV11-3 to TRBJ2-2, with a tentative D call TRBD2 (5 bases). This specimen was peripheral blood, taken 28 days after the second AZD1222 dose. CDR3 coding DNA: TGTGCCAGCAGCCCTCGGGGTCTCGGGGAGCTGTTTTTT. Protein: CASSPRGLGELFF.